This TCR beta chain was captured in a study of T cell responses to AZD1222 COVID-19 vaccine. The overall study: Both about-4-week and about-12-week second-dose recipients were combined. Study results and limitations: Compared with day 0, the breadth and depth of the Spike-specific TCR repertoire rose significantly after two doses of AZD1222. Repertoire sampling happened only post peak T cell response. Donors were mostly white British, more females; clonal diversity possibly underestimated.

The repertoire was sequenced with immunoSEQ multiplex PCR; TCRdb's copy has only in-frame clones and lacks some. The sample carries 100,000 to 150,000 clones, 92% recorded once. CDR3 size: 17 residues. The V end lost 0 bases, the J end lost 1 base, and 16 bases lay between the germline ends. CDR1 and CDR2 from the germline V gene are SGHRS and YFSETQ. Turning to this clone: The antigen is not known.

The source is an adult in good health. The genes are TRBV5-1 and TRBJ1-2; the D is unclear. This specimen consisted of peripheral blood, obtained on day 0 of AZD1222 vaccination. Here the CDR3 DNA reads TGCGCCAGCAGCTTGGGGATTTTTTCCGGGGATAACTATGGCTACACCTTC. Translating it yields CASSLGIFSGDNYGYTF. Complete variable domain (other parts from reference TRBV5-1 and TRBJ1-2): KAGVTQTPRYLIKTRGQQVTLSCSPISGHRSVSWYQQTPGQGLQFLFEYFSETQRNKGNFPGRFSGRQFSNSRSEMNVSTLELGDSALYLCASSLGIFSGDNYGYTFGSGTRLTVV.